These T cell receptor beta chains were read from a single sample in a study of cytomegalovirus exposure and HLA in healthy donors. The data were produced by immunoSEQ multiplex PCR, yet TCRdb's version contains in-frame clones alone and is incomplete. The sample has almost 200,000 clones; 80% to 85% are singletons. The sample consisted of PBMCs. Every receptor here comes from a woman aged 25 to 39 in good health and CMV-seronegative. Both conserved end residues are part of each CDR3. Fields, in order: clone size, V gene, CDR3 protein. Rows give clone size only sometimes, using once, few, many, or a class for an expanded clone.

NA | TRBV4-1 | CASSQEGRVSTEAFF
NA | TRBV4-1 | CASSQAAGSDTQYF
NA | TRBV18 | CASSISGRSDTQYF
NA | TRBV6-1 | CASRESLAGENEQYF
NA | TRBV2 | CASNVGQGYEQYF
NA | TRBV7-8 | CASSLGLGGGFQETQYF
once | TRBV12-5 | CASGPAVNTEAFF
NA | TRBV6-5 | CASSPRQVLSYEQYF
NA | TRBV10-3 | CAISESDFDHEQYF
NA | TRBV6-5 | CASSYSRERSNQPQHF
NA | TRBV6-5 | CASSYSRTGPNEQYF
many | TRBV6-1 | CASSRDRDETQYF